The rows below give T cell receptor beta chains drawn from one sample of a study of long-term antiretroviral therapy in people with HIV. The method was immunoSEQ multiplex PCR; TCRdb's version includes in-frame clones alone and lacks a portion of them. Of over 30,000 clones listed, roughly nine tenths are singletons. The input for sequencing was unsorted PBMCs, taken 1.2 years after starting antiretroviral therapy. These receptors were taken from a woman between 50 and 59 years old with HIV. Both conserved end residues are part of each CDR3. The D gene is left open where the match is weak. Clone size is stated in some rows and not others, as once, few, many or a class when expanded.

j_call	d_call	cdr3_length	clone_size	v_call	cdr3_nt	cdr3_aa
TRBJ2-7	-	13	-	TRBV5-6	TGTGCCAGCAGCTTGACTCCAGGACGGGAGCAGTACTTC	CASSLTPGREQYF
TRBJ1-1	-	16	-	TRBV6-6	TGTGCCAGCAGTGCAACACGGGCGAGGGTTCATACTGAAGCTTTCTTT	CASSATRARVHTEAFF
TRBJ2-1	TRBD2	14	-	TRBV11-2	TGTGCCAGCAGCTTCTTCGGGACTAGCAATGAGCAGTTCTTC	CASSFFGTSNEQFF
TRBJ2-7	TRBD2	17	-	TRBV19	TGTGCCAGTAGTGTGTCACCTTCTAGCGGGAGCTCCTACGAGCAGTACTTC	CASSVSPSSGSSYEQYF
TRBJ2-6	-	16	few	TRBV5-1	TGCGCCAGCAGCTTGGGTTTGGGGTCTGGGGCCAACGTCCTGACTTTC	CASSLGLGSGANVLTF
TRBJ2-5	TRBD1	16	few	TRBV19	TGTGCCAGTAGTAAGGGACAGGTCCCGAAAGGAGAGACCCAGTACTTC	CASSKGQVPKGETQYF
TRBJ1-1	-	14	-	TRBV7-2	TGTGCCAGCAGCCGTGGAGGGGTGAACACTGAAGCTTTCTTT	CASSRGGVNTEAFF
TRBJ2-7	-	16	-	TRBV25-1	TGTGCCAGCAGTGAATGGGGGGGCTCGACGGGTTACGAGCAGTACTTC	CASSEWGGSTGYEQYF
TRBJ2-3	TRBD1	16	-	TRBV5-4	TGTGCCAGCAGCTTGCTGGTAGGGGGCAATTCAGATACGCAGTATTTT	CASSLLVGGNSDTQYF
TRBJ2-3	TRBD2	17	-	TRBV28	TGTGCCAGCAGTTCTGATTTCGGACTAGCTGACGCAGATACGCAGTATTTT	CASSSDFGLADADTQYF
TRBJ1-6	-	15	once	TRBV7-6	TGTGCCAGCAGCTTAGAGGCGACCTATAATTCACCCCTCCACTTT	CASSLEATYNSPLHF
TRBJ1-6	TRBD1	16	-	TRBV9	TGTGCCAGCAGCGCGGCCGACAGGGGACGCAATTCACCCCTCCACTTT	CASSAADRGRNSPLHF
TRBJ1-3	-	15	-	TRBV21-1	TGTGCCAGCAGCAAAGCGCTCTCCGGCGGAAACACCATATATTTT	CASSKALSGGNTIYF
TRBJ1-1	-	14	-	TRBV30	TGTGCCTGGAGTGTACAAGGGTCGGGCACTGAAGCTTTCTTT	CAWSVQGSGTEAFF
TRBJ1-2	-	13	-	TRBV7-2	TGTGCCAGCAGACTAGCTACAGCCTATGGCTACACCTTC	CASRLATAYGYTF